This T cell receptor beta chain was documented in a study of cytomegalovirus exposure and HLA in healthy donors. Points from the study as a whole: Researchers catalogued roughly 170 TCR beta chains as cytomegalovirus-associated.

In regard to this clone: Its antigen is unidentified.

The repertoire was sequenced with immunoSEQ multiplex PCR; TCRdb's copy has only in-frame clones and lacks some. The table has over 60,000 clones, under 96% seen once. The CDR3 is 14 residues long. Germline CDR1 is SGHVS and CDR2 is FQNEAQ. The V end lost 6 bases, the J end lost 1 base, and 12 bases lay between the germline ends. The sample comprised PBMCs. The receptor was derived from a woman aged 18-30 years in good health and CMV-seropositive. V and J are TRBV7-8 and TRBJ2-5; D is possibly TRBD1 (5 bases). The CDR3 sequence: CASSPDSLQETQYF. As DNA, the CDR3 is TGTGCCAGCAGTCCCGACAGCCTCCAAGAGACCCAGTACTTC.